The sequence of this T cell receptor (beta chain) was determined in a study of OX40 agonist ivuxolimab in advanced cancers. Some clones are missing from TCRdb's copy, which holds only in-frame ones; the method was immunoSEQ multiplex PCR. The repertoire has 70,000 or so clones, roughly 84% of them found once; the top ten carry about 1%. V dropped 4 bases and J dropped 4 bases, with 16 bases sitting between them. CDR3 length: 15 residues. From germline, CDR1 is SGDLS and CDR2 YYNGEE. At cycle 4 day 1, cycle 7 day 1, and baseline, blood was sampled. This clone was observed a single time. The starting material was CD4+ or CD8+ T cells sorted from blood, obtained in a trial of the OX40 agonist ivuxolimab. This sequence joins TRBV9 and TRBJ2-3; D is perhaps TRBD1 (6 bases). The clonotype comes from an adult with an advanced solid tumor such as melanoma, head and neck, liver or kidney cancer. The CDR3 here is CASSTGQPLADTQYF. CDR3 nucleotide sequence: TGTGCCAGCAGCACAGGGCAACCCCTCGCAGATACGCAGTATTTT.